The 20 T cell receptor beta chains given below trace back to one sample, sequenced in a study of cytomegalovirus exposure and HLA in healthy donors (dated by TCRdb to the late 2010s). Library prep was done by the immunoSEQ multiplex PCR assay. For the multiplex PCR, a mixture combining 60 forward primers for TCR Vbeta segments and 13 reverse primers for TCR Jbeta segments was used. The immuneACCESS repertoire file appears here via TCRdb, limited to in-frame rearrangements. These files lack a portion of the clones; in checked studies, under half of the deficit traces to unresolved V genes, and the cause of the others is not known. This sample has 110,000 to 150,000 clones in its table, and roughly 10% of those were observed once. Of the sample, less than 2% is held by the ten largest clones. Source material: PBMCs. Every receptor here comes from a man aged 45-60 years in good health and CMV-seronegative.

This chain connects TRBV5-1 to TRBJ1-1; D ambiguous. The CDR3 extends over 14 amino acids. Germline V gene sequence: CDR1 SGHRS, CDR2 YFSETQ. Trimming left V 0 bases short and J 1 base short, with 7 bases between. CDR3 bases: TGCGCCAGCAGCTTGGTTTCAGAGAACACTGAAGCTTTCTTT. Amino acid sequence: CASSLVSENTEAFF.

Only a few counts were recorded for this clone. The rearrangement joins TRBV30 to TRBJ2-3; the D is unclear. Germline CDR1 is GTSNPN and CDR2 is SVGIG (reference sequence). V gave up 1 base and J gave up 5 bases, with 4 bases separating them. This CDR3 comprises 11 residues. Here the CDR3 DNA reads TGTGCCTGGAGTGGGAGAGATACGCAGTATTTT. This sequence encodes CAWSGRDTQYF.

This clone showed up just a few times. The chain has TRBV6-6 and TRBJ2-1; maybe TRBD2 (6 bases). V lost 6 bases, J lost 9 bases, and 24 bases lay in between. The germline V gene encodes CDR1 MNHNY and CDR2 SVGAGI (reference sequence). The length of the CDR3 is 16 residues. The CDR3, as DNA: TGTGCCAGCAGCCCCAGTTTTTCGCGGGGCGCGGCTGAGCAGTTCTTC. Translation: CASSPSFSRGAAEQFF.

This clone turned up a few times. The chain recombines TRBV6-5 with TRBJ1-1; D perhaps matches TRBD1 (6 bases). V lost 6 bases and J 2 bases, leaving 10 bases between the germline ends. Germline V gives CDR1 MNHEY, CDR2 SVGAGI. The CDR3 has 13 amino acids. CDR3: CASSRQVNTEAFF. The CDR3 nucleotides are TGTGCCAGCAGCCGACAGGTTAACACTGAAGCTTTCTTT.

This clone occurred a few times. This chain uses TRBV19 with TRBJ2-7; possible D gene TRBD1, 6 bases. Germline V lookup: CDR1 LNHDA, CDR2 SQIVND (reference sequence). The CDR3 is 17 amino acids. Trimming cost V 6 bases and J 8 bases, with 29 bases left between them. CDR3 sequence reads: CASREVHRVVSPVKQYF. CDR3 nucleotides: TGTGCCAGTAGAGAGGTACACAGGGTAGTGAGCCCGGTGAAGCAGTACTTC.

This clone has a handful of counts. This sequence joins TRBV16 and TRBJ1-1; unclear D gene. V lost 4 bases and J lost 5, with 14 bases in between. The germline V gene has CDR1 KGHSY and CDR2 FQNENV. The CDR3 covers 14 residues. The CDR3 loop reads CASSLRGRGTEAFF. The CDR3 DNA is TGTGCCAGCAGCCTACGCGGTCGTGGAACTGAAGCTTTCTTT.

This clone was seen a handful of times. This chain uses TRBV5-8 with TRBJ1-4; 8 bases match TRBD1. Germline CDR1 reads SGHTS; CDR2 reads YDEGEE. There are 16 residues in the CDR3. J gave up 7 bases and V 2 bases, and 10 bases lay outside the gene matches. The CDR3 nucleotides are TGTGCCAGCAGCTTCAATGGACAGGGAGAGTTTGAAAAACTGTTTTTT. Its protein is CASSFNGQGEFEKLFF.

This clone was picked up a small number of times. The chain joins TRBV6-6 to TRBJ2-3; possible D gene TRBD1, 5 bases. The germline gives CDR1 MNHNY, CDR2 SVGAGI (reference sequence). Trimming shortened V by 0 bases and J by 1 base, and 5 bases separated the two germline ends. This CDR3 is built from 14 residues. The CDR3 sequence: CASSYSTGTDTQYF. CDR3 sequence (DNA): TGTGCCAGCAGTTACTCGACAGGCACAGATACGCAGTATTTT.

CDR3 DNA sequence: TGTGCCTGGAGTGTAGGTACAGGGGGCTATGGCTACACCTTC. Its protein is CAWSVGTGGYGYTF. The rearrangement joins TRBV30 to TRBJ1-2; 8 bases agree with TRBD1. V lost 0 bases to trimming and J lost 4 bases; unmatched junction nucleotides: 4. This CDR3 region has 14 residues. The germline V gene has CDR1 GTSNPN and CDR2 SVGIG (reference sequence).

This clone appeared a few times. The gene calls are TRBV7-8 and TRBJ1-4, with no clear D. CDR3 size: 15 residues. Germline CDR1 reads SGHVS; CDR2 reads FQNEAQ. Trimming removed 5 bases from V and 6 bases from J, with 16 bases in between. CDR3 protein: CASSPTGSKDEKLFF. Written as DNA, the CDR3 is TGTGCCAGCAGCCCCACGGGGTCTAAAGATGAAAAACTGTTTTTT.

In its sample, this clone was seen a few times. This rearrangement joins TRBV6-6 to TRBJ1-6, with TRBD1 as a possible D gene (6 bases). CDR3 size: 15 residues. Germline V gene lookup returns CDR1 MNHNY and CDR2 SVGAGI (reference sequence). Trimming took off 2 bases at V and 9 bases at J, with 14 bases between the two ends. The CDR3 nucleotides read TGTGCCAGCAGTTACCGCAAGGGGGATCGTTCACCCCTCCACTTT. This encodes CASSYRKGDRSPLHF.

This clone has a handful of counts. The chain uses TRBV7-8 and TRBJ1-2, with D uncertain. Trimming left V 2 bases short and J 6 bases short, with 19 bases between. CDR3 length equals 16 residues. Germline CDR1 reads SGHVS; CDR2 reads FQNEAQ. CDR3 sequence reads: CASSLTVGSPSHGYTF. The CDR3 DNA sequence: TGTGCCAGCAGCTTAACGGTGGGCAGCCCCAGCCATGGCTACACCTTC.

The chain has TRBV28 and TRBJ1-1, with TRBD1 matching over 7 bases. The germline V gene has CDR1 MDHEN and CDR2 SYDVKM. The CDR3 spans 13 residues. V lost 6 bases and J lost 4; bases outside the gene matches: 5. Here the CDR3 reads CASSLGQPTEAFF. The CDR3 DNA follows: TGTGCCAGCAGCTTGGGACAGCCCACTGAAGCTTTCTTT.

With respect to this clone: One end of the junction fails to match germline, which may point to a read error. The rearrangement uses TRBV10-2 and TRBJ1-2; tentatively, D is TRBD1 (5 bases). The V gene's germline CDR1 is WSHSY and CDR2 SAAADI. This CDR3 is 14 amino acids long. The CDR3 here is CANSEPTDNYGYTF. For the CDR3, the DNA is TGCGCCAACAGTGAGCCGACAGACAACTATGGCTACACCTTC.

This rearrangement joins TRBV28 to TRBJ1-5, with 7 bases identical to TRBD1. Per germline, CDR1 MDHEN and CDR2 SYDVKM. The CDR3 has 15 residues. The trim removed 1 base at V and 3 bases at J, leaving 3 bases unmatched. Here the CDR3 reads CASSLSDRDNQPQHF. For the CDR3, the DNA is TGTGCCAGCAGTTTATCCGACAGGGACAATCAGCCCCAGCATTTT.

V is TRBV6-1 and J is TRBJ1-4, with TRBD1 matching 7 bases. The germline gives CDR1 MNHNS, CDR2 SASEGT. Trimming removed 4 bases from V and 8 bases from J; junction bases left unmatched: 10. This CDR3 comprises 15 residues. The CDR3 protein is CASSATGVLEEKLFF. CDR3 nucleotide sequence: TGTGCCAGCAGTGCAACAGGGGTCCTTGAGGAAAAACTGTTTTTT.

V usage is TRBV11-2 and J usage is TRBJ2-3, with TRBD2 matching 8 bases. V was pared by 5 bases and J by 3 bases, with 19 bases of the junction left unmatched. The CDR3 runs to 19 residues. CDR1 and CDR2 from the germline V gene are SGHAT and FQNNGV. The CDR3 is CASSHFWGSGGMETDTQYF. For the CDR3, the DNA is TGTGCCAGCAGCCACTTCTGGGGTTCGGGAGGGATGGAGACAGATACGCAGTATTTT.

This clone was recorded a few times. This chain connects TRBV5-4 to TRBJ2-1; 12 bases are a match to TRBD2. The CDR3 runs 17 residues. The J segment lost 7 bases and the V segment lost 4 bases, leaving 12 bases of the junction unmatched. The germline V gene encodes CDR1 SGHNT and CDR2 YYREEE (reference sequence). The CDR3 loop is CASSLQTSGRRLNEQFF. CDR3 bases: TGTGCCAGCAGCCTCCAGACTAGCGGGAGAAGGTTAAATGAGCAGTTCTTC.

This clone was seen a few times. The genes are TRBV11-2 and TRBJ2-1; 8 nucleotides line up with TRBD2. The CDR3 consists of 16 residues. Germline V CDR1 and CDR2: SGHAT, FQNNGV. V was clipped by 5 bases and J by 4 bases; unmatched bases: 10. In nucleotides, the CDR3 is TGTGCCAGCAGCCTGCGGGGTAGCGGGACTTACAATGAGCAGTTCTTC. It yields the protein CASSLRGSGTYNEQFF.

The rearrangement links TRBV19 to TRBJ2-3; 7 positions match TRBD2. The CDR3 has 14 amino acids. The V gene end was trimmed by 4 bases and the J gene end by 0 bases; junction bases not matched to a gene: 1. Germline CDR1 is LNHDA and CDR2 is SQIVND (reference sequence). The CDR3 DNA reads TGTGCCAGTAGTACTAGCGGAAGCACAGATACGCAGTATTTT. Amino acid sequence: CASSTSGSTDTQYF. Full variable domain (remainder filled in from reference TRBV19 and TRBJ2-3): DGGITQSPKYLFRKEGQNVTLSCEQNLNHDAMYWYRQDPGQGLRLIYYSQIVNDFQKGDIAEGYSVSREKKESFPLTVTSAQKNPTAFYLCASSTSGSTDTQYFGPGTRLTVL.